Detailed here is one TCR beta chain. Its target is not known. The entry originates in a study of siplizumab effects on memory and regulatory T cells. The study, taken as a whole, reports: Naive T cells apparently outstripped memory cells in diversity and seemed major alloresponse contributors. Relative to controls at 25% to 30%, mappable alloreactive CD4+ clones exhibited a mean Treg-derived proportion of roughly 69% with siplizumab.

Assay: immunoSEQ multiplex PCR; the TCRdb copy retains only in-frame clones and omits some. This table holds 100,000 or so clones, approximately 91% found once. Germline loops: CDR1 SGDLS, CDR2 YYNGEE. V lost 4 bases to trimming and J lost 4 bases; unmatched junction nucleotides: 7. The CDR3 extends over 15 amino acids. The clonotype was recovered from a human donor in good health. V gene TRBV9 combines with J gene TRBJ2-2, with 7 bases matching TRBD1. Specimen: CD4+ T cells sorted from blood. Written as DNA, the CDR3 is TGTGCCAGCAGCCTGACAGGGTCGAGCACCGGGGAGCTGTTTTTT. It specifies CASSLTGSSTGELFF.